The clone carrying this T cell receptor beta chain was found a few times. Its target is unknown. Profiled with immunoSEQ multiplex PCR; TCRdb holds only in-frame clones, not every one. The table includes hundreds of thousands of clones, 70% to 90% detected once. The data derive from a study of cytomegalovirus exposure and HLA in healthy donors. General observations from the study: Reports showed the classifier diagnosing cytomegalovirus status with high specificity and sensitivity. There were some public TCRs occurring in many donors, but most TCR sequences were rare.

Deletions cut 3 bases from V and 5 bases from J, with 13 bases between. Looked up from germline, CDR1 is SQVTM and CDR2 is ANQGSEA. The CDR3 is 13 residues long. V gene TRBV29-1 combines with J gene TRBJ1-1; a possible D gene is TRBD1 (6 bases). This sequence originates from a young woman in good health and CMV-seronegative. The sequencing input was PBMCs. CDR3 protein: CSVELTGQTEAFF. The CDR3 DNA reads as TGCAGCGTTGAGTTGACAGGTCAGACTGAAGCTTTCTTT.